Below are 21 T cell receptor beta chains sequenced from a single sample in a study of T-cell memory formation after mild COVID-19. TCRdb processed the 5' RACE reads anew with MiXCR; each CDR3 protein has one entry. The data hold 530,000 or so distinct CDR3 sequences, with around 16% observed a single time. Sequencing used PBMCs or a T cell subset sorted from them (not recorded which). The receptors were gathered from an adult woman who had mild COVID-19 (a few samples of this study predate the infection). Cell type and time point are not known.

This clonotype showed up just a few times. V usage is TRBV20-1 and J usage is TRBJ2-1, with 7 bases aligning to TRBD2. V dropped 6 bases and J dropped 4; count of bases not matched to a gene: 12. Germline V gene data show CDR1 as DFQATT and CDR2 as SNEGSKA (reference sequence). This CDR3 is 15 amino acids long. The chain's CDR3 is CSAPRLASGYNEQFF. The CDR3 bases are TGCAGTGCCCCGAGATTGGCTAGCGGATACAATGAGCAGTTCTTC.

This clonotype was found a few times. V usage is TRBV20-1 and J usage is TRBJ2-7; 9 positions match TRBD2. The germline CDR1 and CDR2 sequences are DFQATT and SNEGSKA (reference sequence). J lost 7 bases, V lost 2 bases, and 12 bases had no gene match. This CDR3 is built from 15 residues. The CDR3 DNA sequence: TGCAGTGCTAGAATTAGCGGGAGACGGGATGGGGAGCAGTACTTC. Protein: CSARISGRRDGEQYF.

This clonotype was detected only a few times. The chain is built from TRBV6-2 or TRBV6-3 and TRBJ2-5, with TRBD2 matching 11 bases. Germline V CDR1 and CDR2: MNHEY, SVGEGT. CDR3 size: 15 residues. Unmatched junction bases numbered 4, after V lost 2 bases and J lost 5 bases. This CDR3 is CASSYSRTSGETQYF. The CDR3 bases are TGTGCCAGCAGTTACAGTCGGACTAGCGGGGAGACCCAGTACTTC.

This clonotype came up a few times. The chain employs TRBV30 and TRBJ2-2; D unresolved. Trimming stripped 4 bases from V and 9 bases from J, with 15 bases between. This CDR3 has 13 residues. Germline V gives CDR1 GTSNPN, CDR2 SVGIG (reference sequence). This CDR3 reads CAWTRSTARELFF. The CDR3 nucleotides read TGTGCCTGGACCCGGTCTACGGCGCGGGAGCTGTTTTTT.

This clonotype showed up just once. The V gene is TRBV19, the J gene TRBJ1-2, with 11 bases that match TRBD1. This CDR3 region has 14 residues. From germline, CDR1 is LNHDA and CDR2 SQIVND (reference sequence). J was trimmed by 4 bases and V by 8 bases; bases with no gene match: 6. The CDR3 spells CASVGTGGAYGYTF. DNA for the CDR3: TGTGCCAGTGTTGGGACAGGGGGTGCCTATGGCTACACCTTC. The full variable domain, completed using reference TRBV19 and TRBJ1-2, is DGGITQSPKYLFRKEGQNVTLSCEQNLNHDAMYWYRQDPGQGLRLIYYSQIVNDFQKGDIAEGYSVSREKKESFPLTVTSAQKNPTAFYLCASVGTGGAYGYTFGSGTRLTVV.

The genes are TRBV11-3 and TRBJ1-6; D is undetermined. V was trimmed by 8 bases and J by 5 bases, leaving 10 bases between them. Germline CDR1 reads SGHNT; CDR2 reads YENEEA. The CDR3 extends over 13 amino acids. CDR3 loop: CASLADHNSPLHF. In DNA, the CDR3 is TGTGCCAGCCTGGCAGACCATAATTCACCCCTCCACTTT.

This clonotype was counted at least ten times. V usage is TRBV9 and J usage is TRBJ2-1; D is ambiguous. CDR1 SGDLS and CDR2 YYNGEE come from the germline V gene. The CDR3 has 13 residues. With 4 bases removed from V and 8 bases from J, the gap between germline ends came to 13 bases. DNA of the CDR3: TGTGCCAGCAGCCCTTTCCAGGCCCATGAGCAGTTCTTC. Encoded protein: CASSPFQAHEQFF.

The chain is built from TRBV5-1 and TRBJ2-7, with a possible D match to TRBD1 (5 bases). The germline V gene encodes CDR1 SGHRS and CDR2 YFSETQ. V lost 9 bases and J 3 bases, leaving 10 bases between the germline ends. The CDR3 runs to 11 residues. Here the CDR3 DNA reads TGCGCCAACTCCGACAGCTACGAGCAGTACTTC. Its translation is CANSDSYEQYF.

This clonotype turned up a few times. The gene calls are TRBV4-1 and TRBJ1-5, with unresolved D. The CDR3 is 15 residues long. Trimming stripped 1 base from V and 6 bases from J, with 13 bases between. Germline CDR1 and CDR2: MGHRA and YSYEKL. For the CDR3, the DNA is TGCGCCAGCAGCCAAGTTCGACAACCCGGTCAGCCCCAGCATTTT. Translated, it gives CASSQVRQPGQPQHF.

This clonotype turned up a few times. The V call is TRBV6-5, the J call TRBJ1-2; 9 nucleotides agree with TRBD1. This CDR3 has 14 amino acids. With V trimmed by 2 bases and J by 4 bases, 2 bases remained unmatched. Germline V lookup: CDR1 MNHEY, CDR2 SVGAGI. For the CDR3, the DNA is TGTGCCAGCAGTTACGGGACAGGGTCCTATGGCTACACCTTC. Translated: CASSYGTGSYGYTF.

J is TRBJ2-1 and V is TRBV5-4, with TRBD1 as a possible D gene (5 bases). The CDR3 spans 15 residues. Trimming shortened V by 4 bases and J by 10 bases, and 21 bases separated the two germline ends. Germline CDR1 is SGHNT and CDR2 is YYREEE (reference sequence). CDR3 coding DNA: TGTGCCAGCAGCCTCAGGTATGGGGCAGGCCGAGAGCAGTTCTTC. This translates into CASSLRYGAGREQFF.

The V call is TRBV20-1, the J call TRBJ2-3; 9 bases fit TRBD2. This CDR3 is built from 15 residues. Trimming took 5 bases from V and 0 from J; bases not matched to a gene: 6. Germline V CDR1 and CDR2: DFQATT, SNEGSKA (reference sequence). The CDR3 spells CSAVRLADSTDTQYF. The CDR3, as DNA: TGCAGTGCTGTCCGACTAGCGGATAGCACAGATACGCAGTATTTT.

Notes on this clonotype: At one boundary the junction diverges from the germline segment, which might be a read error. V is TRBV7-9 and J is TRBJ2-1; 7 bases match TRBD2. This CDR3 contains 11 residues. In germline, CDR1 is SEHNR, CDR2 FQNEAQ (reference sequence). In DNA form, the CDR3 reads TGTGCCAGCAGCCAGGCGGGGGAGCCGTTCTTC. Translation gives CASSQAGEPFF.

The chain recombines TRBV5-1 with TRBJ1-5; the match to TRBD1 covers 10 bases. V trimming: 5 bases; J trimming: 6 bases; junction bases outside the gene matches: 8. In germline, CDR1 is SGHRS, CDR2 YFSETQ. This CDR3 is 15 amino acids long. The CDR3 sequence is CASSPGTGVFQPQHF. CDR3 sequence (DNA): TGCGCCAGCAGTCCCGGGACAGGGGTCTTTCAGCCCCAGCATTTT.

This clonotype occurred a few times. CDR3 DNA sequence: TGTGCCAGCAGTTTTGTTGTTGGCACTGAAGCTTTCTTT. Translated: CASSFVVGTEAFF. The chain recombines TRBV6-2 or TRBV6-3 with TRBJ1-1; the D is unclear. Trimming took off 4 bases at V and 4 bases at J, with 10 bases between the two ends. The CDR3 is made up of 13 amino acids. Germline values: CDR1 MNHEY, CDR2 SVGEGT.

In its sample, this clonotype was seen a few times. The chain joins TRBV12-3 or TRBV12-4 to TRBJ2-7, with a weak D call TRBD2 (6 bases). The CDR3 spans 14 residues. V lost 5 bases to trimming and J lost 4 bases, with 15 bases between them. This CDR3 reads CASSTGGPLYEQYF. DNA of the CDR3: TGTGCCAGCAGTACCGGAGGGCCGCTATACGAGCAGTACTTC.

This clonotype was observed a few times. The rearrangement links TRBV6-5 to TRBJ1-2; D might be TRBD1 (5 bases). This CDR3 has 16 amino acids. Between the trimmed V and J ends, which lost 2 bases and 4 bases, there was a span of 17 bases. Germline V lookup: CDR1 MNHEY, CDR2 SVGAGI. The CDR3 DNA is TGTGCCAGCAGTTACAACCGGCAGGGCTTAGGCTATGGCTACACCTTC. Its translation: CASSYNRQGLGYGYTF.

This chain joins TRBV27 and TRBJ2-7, with D unclear. Trimming removed 5 bases at V and 0 bases at J, with 11 bases between. The CDR3 has 14 residues. Per the germline V gene, CDR1 is MNHEY and CDR2 is SMNVEV (reference sequence). CDR3 sequence: CASSNRLVSYEQYF. The CDR3 nucleotides read TGTGCCAGCAGTAATAGGTTAGTCTCCTACGAGCAGTACTTC.

Many counts were recorded for this clonotype. The chain links TRBV20-1 to TRBJ2-1; 12 bases fit TRBD2. Germline CDR1 is DFQATT and CDR2 is SNEGSKA (reference sequence). V trimming: 1 base; J trimming: 3 bases; junction bases outside the gene matches: 4. The CDR3 loop spans 16 amino acids. The DNA for the CDR3 is TGCAGTGCTAGAGGTTGGACTAGCGGGAACTACAATGAGCAGTTCTTC. This translates into CSARGWTSGNYNEQFF.

This clonotype has more than one count but fewer than ten. The chain employs TRBV29-1 and TRBJ2-5; 7 nucleotides match TRBD2. The V and J ends lost 5 bases and 4 bases, in that order; junction bases with no gene match: 13. The CDR3 consists of 15 residues. Germline V lookup: CDR1 SQVTM, CDR2 ANQGSEA. In nucleotides, the CDR3 is TGCAGCGTTCCTGGGGGGGACCCCTGGGGAGAGACCCAGTACTTC. Translated, it gives CSVPGGDPWGETQYF.

The genes are TRBV6-5 and TRBJ1-1; D is uncertain. Germline V lookup: CDR1 MNHEY, CDR2 SVGAGI. Trimming removed 2 bases at V and 0 bases at J, with 10 bases between. The CDR3 spans 15 residues. The CDR3, as DNA: TGTGCCAGCAGTTACGGCCTGGGTTTGAACACTGAAGCTTTCTTT. As protein: CASSYGLGLNTEAFF.